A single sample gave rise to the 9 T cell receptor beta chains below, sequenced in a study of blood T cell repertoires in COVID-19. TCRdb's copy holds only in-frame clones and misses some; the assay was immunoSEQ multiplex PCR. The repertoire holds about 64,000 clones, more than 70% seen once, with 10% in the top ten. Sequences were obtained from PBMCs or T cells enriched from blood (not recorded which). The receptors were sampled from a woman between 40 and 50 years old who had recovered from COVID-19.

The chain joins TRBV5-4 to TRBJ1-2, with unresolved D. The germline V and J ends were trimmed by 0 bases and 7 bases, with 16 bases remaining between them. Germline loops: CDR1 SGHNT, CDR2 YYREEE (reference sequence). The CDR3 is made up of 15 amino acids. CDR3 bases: TGTGCCAGCAGCTTGGGGAGCGCTAGGTCGAGTGGCTACACCTTC. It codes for CASSLGSARSSGYTF.

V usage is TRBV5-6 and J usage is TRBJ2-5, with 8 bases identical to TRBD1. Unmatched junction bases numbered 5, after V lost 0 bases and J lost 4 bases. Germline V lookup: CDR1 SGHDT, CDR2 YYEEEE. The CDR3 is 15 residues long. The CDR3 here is CASSLGQGIGETQYF. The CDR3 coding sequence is TGTGCCAGCAGCTTGGGACAGGGGATTGGAGAGACCCAGTACTTC.

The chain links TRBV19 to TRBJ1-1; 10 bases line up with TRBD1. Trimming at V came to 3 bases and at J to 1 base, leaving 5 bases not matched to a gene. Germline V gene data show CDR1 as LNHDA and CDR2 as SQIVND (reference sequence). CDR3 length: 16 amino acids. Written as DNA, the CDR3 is TGTGCCAGTAGTATCTGGACAGGGGGTAGGAACACTGAAGCTTTCTTT. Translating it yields CASSIWTGGRNTEAFF.

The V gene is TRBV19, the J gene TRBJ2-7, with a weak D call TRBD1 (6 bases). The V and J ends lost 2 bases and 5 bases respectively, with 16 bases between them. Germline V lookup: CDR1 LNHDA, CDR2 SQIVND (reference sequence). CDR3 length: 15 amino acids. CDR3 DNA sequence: TGTGCCAGTAGTATAAATCCAGGGGACGTAAACGAGCAGTACTTC. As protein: CASSINPGDVNEQYF.

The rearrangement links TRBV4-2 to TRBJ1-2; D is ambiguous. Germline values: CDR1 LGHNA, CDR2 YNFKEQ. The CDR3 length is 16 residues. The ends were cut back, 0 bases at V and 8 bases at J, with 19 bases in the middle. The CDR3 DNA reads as TGTGCCAGCAGCCAAGAGGAGGCCGCGACCCCCCGCGGCTACACCTTC. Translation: CASSQEEAATPRGYTF.

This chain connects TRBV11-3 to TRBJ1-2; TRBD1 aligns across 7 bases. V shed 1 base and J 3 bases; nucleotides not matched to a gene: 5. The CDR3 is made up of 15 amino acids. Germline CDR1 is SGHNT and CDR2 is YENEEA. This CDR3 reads CASSLGQGDDYGYTF. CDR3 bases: TGTGCCAGCAGCTTAGGGCAGGGGGATGACTATGGCTACACCTTC. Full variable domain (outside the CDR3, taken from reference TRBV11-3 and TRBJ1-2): EAGVVQSPRYKIIEKKQPVAFWCNPISGHNTLYWYLQNLGQGPELLIRYENEEAVDDSQLPKDRFSAERLKGVDSTLKIQPAELGDSAVYLCASSLGQGDDYGYTFGSGTRLTVV.

The CDR3 sequence is CASGPINQPQHF. The CDR3 DNA sequence: TGTGCCAGCGGGCCCATCAATCAGCCCCAGCATTTT. The rearrangement links TRBV2 to TRBJ1-5; D is unresolved. CDR1 and CDR2 from the germline V gene are SNHLY and FYNNEI. The germline V and J ends were trimmed by 8 bases and 3 bases, with 8 bases remaining between them. This CDR3 comprises 12 residues.

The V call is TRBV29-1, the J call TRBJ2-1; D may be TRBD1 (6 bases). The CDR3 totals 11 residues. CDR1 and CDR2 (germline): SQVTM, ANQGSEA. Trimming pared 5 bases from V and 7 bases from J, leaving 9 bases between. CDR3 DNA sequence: TGCAGCGTTACGACAGGAAATGAGCAGTTCTTC. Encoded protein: CSVTTGNEQFF.

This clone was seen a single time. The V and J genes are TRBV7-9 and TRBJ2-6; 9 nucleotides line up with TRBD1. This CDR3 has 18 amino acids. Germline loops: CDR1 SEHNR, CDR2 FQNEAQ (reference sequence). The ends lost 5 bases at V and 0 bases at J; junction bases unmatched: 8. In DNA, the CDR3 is TGTGCCAGCAGCCCACGGACAGGGGCCGCCTCTGGGGCCAACGTCCTGACTTTC. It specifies CASSPRTGAASGANVLTF.